This record covers a single T cell receptor beta chain. The data are from a study of blood T cell repertoires in COVID-19. In the study overall: PBMCs, B-cell-depleted T cells, or T cells provided the cDNA or gDNA that made up the material.

The J segment lost 4 bases and the V segment lost 2 bases, leaving 7 bases of the junction unmatched. Germline CDR1 is MNHEY and CDR2 is SVGAGI. The CDR3 has 15 residues. Original analysis: Amplification of reference gene primers provided the estimated nucleated cell counts. This table comes from immunoSEQ multiplex PCR, and its TCRdb copy is limited to in-frame clones, with some not included. The V and J calls and clone size are taken from that table; D and trimming were inferred from the DNA. The repertoire holds under 300,000 clones, with just over 85% as singletons. The sequenced material came from peripheral blood. The receptor was derived from a man aged 25 to 40 who had recovered from COVID-19. This chain joins TRBV6-5 and TRBJ1-2, with 7 bases aligning to TRBD1. The CDR3 nucleotides are TGTGCCAGCAGTTACGATGGACAGGCAGGCTATGGCTACACCTTC. Encoded protein: CASSYDGQAGYGYTF.